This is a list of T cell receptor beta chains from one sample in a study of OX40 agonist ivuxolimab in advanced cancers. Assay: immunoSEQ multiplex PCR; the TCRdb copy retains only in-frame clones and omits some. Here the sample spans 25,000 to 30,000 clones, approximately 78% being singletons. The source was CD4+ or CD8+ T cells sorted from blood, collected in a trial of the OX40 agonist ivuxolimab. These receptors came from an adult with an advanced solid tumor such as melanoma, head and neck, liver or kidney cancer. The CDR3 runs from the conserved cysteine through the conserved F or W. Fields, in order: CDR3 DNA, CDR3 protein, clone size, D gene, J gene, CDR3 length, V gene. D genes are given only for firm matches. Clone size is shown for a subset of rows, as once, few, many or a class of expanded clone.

CDR3nt: TGTGCCAGCAGCGGAGCGGGAATCCCCACACTCCACTTT; CDR3aa: CASSGAGIPTLHF; abundance: NA; d_gene: NA; j_gene: TRBJ1-6; len: 13; v_gene: TRBV5-4
CDR3nt: TGTGCCAGCAGCGAGACAGGGGGAAATTCACCCCTCCACTTT; CDR3aa: CASSETGGNSPLHF; abundance: few; d_gene: TRBD1; j_gene: TRBJ1-6; len: 14; v_gene: TRBV7-9
CDR3nt: TGTGCCAGCAGCAAGGAGAACACTGAAGCTTTCTTT; CDR3aa: CASSKENTEAFF; abundance: NA; d_gene: NA; j_gene: TRBJ1-1; len: 12; v_gene: TRBV9
CDR3nt: TGTGCCAGCAGCTTAGAGGTAGGACTAGCGGGCCGTTCAGCCTACGAGCAGTACTTC; CDR3aa: CASSLEVGLAGRSAYEQYF; abundance: NA; d_gene: TRBD2; j_gene: TRBJ2-7; len: 19; v_gene: TRBV7-2
CDR3nt: TGCGCCAGCAGCCAAGATGGGGCCAGCGCCACCGGGGAGCTGTTTTTT; CDR3aa: CASSQDGASATGELFF; abundance: NA; d_gene: NA; j_gene: TRBJ2-2; len: 16; v_gene: TRBV4-3
CDR3nt: TGTGCCAGCAGTTCCCGGGGTCAGGGGCCAACTAATGAAAAACTGTTTTTT; CDR3aa: CASSSRGQGPTNEKLFF; abundance: NA; d_gene: NA; j_gene: TRBJ1-4; len: 17; v_gene: TRBV7-9
CDR3nt: TGTGCCAGCAGTGACCCCGGGTATAGCGGGGGGGCGAATCGAAATGAGCAGTTCTTC; CDR3aa: CASSDPGYSGGANRNEQFF; abundance: NA; d_gene: TRBD2; j_gene: TRBJ2-1; len: 19; v_gene: TRBV2
CDR3nt: TGTGCCAGCGGTCCGGGGGCGTCTAGCACAGATACGCAGTATTTT; CDR3aa: CASGPGASSTDTQYF; abundance: NA; d_gene: NA; j_gene: TRBJ2-3; len: 15; v_gene: TRBV9
CDR3nt: TGTGCCAGCAGCTTAGGAGATACGCAGTATTTT; CDR3aa: CASSLGDTQYF; abundance: NA; d_gene: NA; j_gene: TRBJ2-3; len: 11; v_gene: TRBV11-2
CDR3nt: TGTGCCAGCAGTGAGGCGTCCGAGAACGAGACCCAGTACTTC; CDR3aa: CASSEASENETQYF; abundance: NA; d_gene: NA; j_gene: TRBJ2-5; len: 14; v_gene: TRBV2